The T cell receptor (beta chain) described here comes from a study of shared clonotypes between healthy human individuals (dated by TCRdb to 2020 to 2022). Notes on the research overall: The cohort included three men and two women between 18 and 49 years of age. To estimate repertoire size and how much clonotype sharing occurs between individuals, the study deeply sequenced the blood TCR repertoires of 4 to 6 healthy adults. To increase sequencing depth and limit assay-specific biases, different laboratories used diverse techniques to prepare libraries and sequence TCR repertoires. Between about 0.8 and 9 billion PBMCs per donor were obtained by leukapheresis.

Using the deep immunoSEQ assay, multiplex PCR amplified TCR CDR3 regions from genomic DNA. Extracted genomic DNA from each cell subset was spread evenly across all wells of several immunoSEQ 96-well plates, with each plate serving as a replicate. For unsorted PBMC, 250 to 300 ng of genomic DNA, equivalent to roughly 30,000 T cell genomes, went into each replicate PCR. Unsorted PBMC genomic DNA was sequenced across ten immunoSEQ deep assay plates. Purified libraries were measured with a Qubit 3.0 fluorometer, size-checked on a Bioanalyzer 2100, and measured again with the KAPA Library Quantification kit. Each immunoSEQ 96-well plate was sequenced on its own single-read 150-cycle Illumina NextSeq 550 flow cell. On the study's bioinformatics: Because the immunoSEQ output held only junctional sequences and lacked quality scores, the filtering could not match the filtering applied to full-length reads. To assign V/J genes and CDR3, sequences were annotated against IMGT germline references using PyIR, a Python wrapper for IgBLAST v1.9. Reads with weak V/J assignments (E-value above 1e-6), missing CDR3, stop codons, out-of-frame junctions, or ambiguous translated residues were removed. A V3J clonotype was defined by an identical inferred V gene, J gene, and CDR3 amino acid sequence. Percentage overlap between repertoires was calculated by dividing the number of shared unique clonotypes by the size of the smaller repertoire. Repertoire richness was assessed with RTK rarefaction, the Chao1 estimator, and Recon v2.1 estimates of unobserved clonotypes. What TCRdb holds here is the immuneACCESS table cut down to in-frame rearrangements. Part of the clones is not present; checked against another copy, under half of the missing clones reflect an unresolved V gene, and the others are unexplained. V, J and clone size derive from that table, while D and trimming were established from the DNA sequence. This sample comprises about 490,000 clones, 75% to 85% of them detected only once. The ten largest make up 10% to 15% of the sample.

This clone was counted ten times or more. Its antigen has not been determined. One base away there is no much larger clone; base qualities are not given. V was cut back by 7 bases and J by 0 bases, leaving a gap of 13 bases between them. CDR1 is given as MNHNY and CDR2 as SVGAGI, both from the germline V gene (reference sequence). The CDR3 holds 14 amino acids from the cysteine to the phenylalanine. The DNA shown is the 42-base CDR3, in frame from base 1. Results and caveats for the whole study, not just this receptor: The genetic and exposure-history diversity represented was limited by the small number of donors. Pairwise subsampling led to the expectation that sequencing depth would affect the degree of clonotype sharing among donors. Sampling was restricted to blood, and TCR repertoires in tissues likely differ from the TCR repertoires found in blood.

Healthy HIV-negative adults with no recently reported acute infections or vaccinations were included as donors. All donors were Caucasian adults living in Nashville, Tennessee, USA. For unsorted samples, 96 million or so PBMCs were counted, and genomic DNA was extracted using the QIAamp DNA Blood Mini kit. After blood collection by leukapheresis, PBMCs were isolated using Ficoll-Histopaque density gradient centrifugation and then cryopreserved in the vapor phase of liquid nitrogen. The chain was built from TRBV6-6 and TRBJ2-7; TRBD2 could be the D gene, as 6 bases match. The sequence was collected from a woman between 40 and 55 years old in good health. Some clones in this sample may be carry-over from other donors' samples. What was sequenced was PBMCs. Here the CDR3 is given as CASKNYGSSYEQYF. The DNA reads TGTGCCAGCAAAAATTACGGGAGCTCCTACGAGCAGTACTTC.